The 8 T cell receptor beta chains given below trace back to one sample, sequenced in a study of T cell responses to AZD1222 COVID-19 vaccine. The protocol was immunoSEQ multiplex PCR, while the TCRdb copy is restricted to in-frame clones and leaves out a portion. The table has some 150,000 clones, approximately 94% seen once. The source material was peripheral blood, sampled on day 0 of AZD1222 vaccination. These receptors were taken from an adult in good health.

CDR3 residues: CASSPDLTNYGYTF. DNA of the CDR3: TGTGCCAGCAGTCCGGACTTAACTAACTATGGCTACACCTTC. The chain couples TRBV28 to TRBJ1-2; D is undetermined. The CDR3 is 14 residues long. The germline V gene has CDR1 MDHEN and CDR2 SYDVKM. Trimming pared 5 bases from V and 0 bases from J, leaving 10 bases between.

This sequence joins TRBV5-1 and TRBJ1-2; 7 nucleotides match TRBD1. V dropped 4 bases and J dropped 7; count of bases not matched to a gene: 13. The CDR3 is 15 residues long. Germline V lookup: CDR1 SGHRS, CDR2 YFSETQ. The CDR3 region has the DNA TGCGCCAGCAGCCCAAGGACAGGAAAATATGGTGGCTACACCTTC. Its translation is CASSPRTGKYGGYTF.

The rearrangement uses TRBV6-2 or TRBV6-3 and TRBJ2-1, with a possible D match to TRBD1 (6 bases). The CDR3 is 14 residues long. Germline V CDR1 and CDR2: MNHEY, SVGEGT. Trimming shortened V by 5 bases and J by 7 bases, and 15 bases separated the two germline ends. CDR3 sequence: CASSTGTRWNEQFF. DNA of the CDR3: TGTGCCAGCAGTACTGGGACACGTTGGAATGAGCAGTTCTTC.

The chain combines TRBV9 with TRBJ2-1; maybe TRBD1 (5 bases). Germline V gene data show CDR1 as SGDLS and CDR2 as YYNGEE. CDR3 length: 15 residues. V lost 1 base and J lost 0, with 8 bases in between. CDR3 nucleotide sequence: TGTGCCAGCAGCGTACAGGGCAGCTCCTACAATGAGCAGTTCTTC. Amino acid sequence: CASSVQGSSYNEQFF.

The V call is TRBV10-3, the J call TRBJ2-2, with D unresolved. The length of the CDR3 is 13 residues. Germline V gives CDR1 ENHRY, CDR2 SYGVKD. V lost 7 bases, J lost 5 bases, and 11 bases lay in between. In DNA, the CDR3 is TGTGCCATCACGTCGGCTGGGACCGGGGAGCTGTTTTTT. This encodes CAITSAGTGELFF.

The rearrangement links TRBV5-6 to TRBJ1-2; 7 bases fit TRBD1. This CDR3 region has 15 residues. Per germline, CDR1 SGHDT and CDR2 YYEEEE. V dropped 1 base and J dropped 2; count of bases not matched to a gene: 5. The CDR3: CASSLWDSSNYGYTF. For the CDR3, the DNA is TGTGCCAGCAGCTTGTGGGACAGCAGCAACTATGGCTACACCTTC.

The CDR3 here is CACGPPHQPQHF. In DNA form, the CDR3 reads TGTGCCTGTGGTCCCCCCCATCAGCCCCAGCATTTT. The chain carries TRBV27 and TRBJ1-5; no firm D call. V lost 11 bases and J 5 bases, leaving 13 bases between the germline ends. The CDR3 extends over 12 amino acids. Germline loops: CDR1 MNHEY, CDR2 SMNVEV (reference sequence).

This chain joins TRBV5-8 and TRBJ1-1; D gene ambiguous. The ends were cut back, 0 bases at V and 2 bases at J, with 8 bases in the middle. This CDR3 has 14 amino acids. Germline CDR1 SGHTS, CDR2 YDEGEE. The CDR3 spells CASSLGWANTEAFF. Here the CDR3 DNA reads TGTGCCAGCAGCTTGGGATGGGCTAACACTGAAGCTTTCTTT.